The 27 T cell receptor beta chains in this list originate from one sample, sequenced in a study of cytomegalovirus exposure and HLA in healthy donors. The PCR had 60 Vbeta and 13 Jbeta primers. The protocol was immunoSEQ multiplex PCR, while the TCRdb copy is restricted to in-frame clones and leaves out a portion. Of over 130,000 clones listed, over 75% were seen once; the top ten hold less than 1.5%. Sequencing was performed on PBMCs. The source is a female donor in good health and CMV-seronegative.

The chain links TRBV9 to TRBJ2-5, with D possibly TRBD1 on 7 matching bases. V lost 3 bases to trimming and J lost 5 bases, with 20 bases between them. CDR3 length: 16 amino acids. The germline V gene has CDR1 SGDLS and CDR2 YYNGEE. In DNA, the CDR3 is TGTGCCAGCAGCGCAAAATGGACCAGGGGGAGGGAGACCCAGTACTTC. Its translation is CASSAKWTRGRETQYF. The full variable domain, rest sourced from reference TRBV9 and TRBJ2-5, is DSGVTQTPKHLITATGQRVTLRCSPRSGDLSVYWYQQSLDQGLQFLIQYYNGEERAKGNILERFSAQQFPDLHSELNLSSLELGDSALYFCASSAKWTRGRETQYFGPGTRLLVL.

J is TRBJ1-5 and V is TRBV6-5; TRBD1 might be the D (6 bases). The CDR3 sequence is 13 residues long. Germline loops: CDR1 MNHEY, CDR2 SVGAGI. Trimming pared 11 bases from V and 4 bases from J, leaving 15 bases between. The DNA for the CDR3 is TGTGCCGCCGCGGGGGGCGAGAATCAGCCCCAGCATTTT. This sequence encodes CAAAGGENQPQHF.

The V call is TRBV6-1, the J call TRBJ2-1, with TRBD2 matching 10 bases. This CDR3 is built from 21 residues. Looked up from germline, CDR1 is MNHNS and CDR2 is SASEGT. Unmatched junction bases numbered 21, after V lost 1 base and J lost 6 bases. CDR3 residues: CASSEVYHPKFTSGNRNEQFF. DNA of the CDR3: TGTGCCAGCAGTGAAGTTTACCACCCGAAATTTACTAGCGGGAACCGCAATGAGCAGTTCTTC.

The chain has TRBV7-9 and TRBJ2-7; 10 positions match TRBD1. After removal of 6 bases from V and 7 bases from J, the junction contained 12 bases not matched to a gene. The length of the CDR3 is 15 residues. Looked up from germline, CDR1 is SEHNR and CDR2 is FQNEAQ (reference sequence). CDR3 in amino acids: CASRDPGQGHVEQYF. For the CDR3, the DNA is TGTGCCAGCAGAGACCCGGGACAGGGGCATGTGGAGCAGTACTTC. Using reference TRBV7-9 and TRBJ2-7 for the parts outside the CDR3, the full variable domain is DTGVSQNPRHKITKRGQNVTFRCDPISEHNRLYWYRQTLGQGPEFLTYFQNEAQLEKSRLLSDRFSAERPKGSFSTLEIQRTEQGDSAMYLCASRDPGQGHVEQYFGPGTRLTVT.

The rearrangement uses TRBV6-5 and TRBJ1-3, with TRBD1 matching over 7 bases. V shed 2 bases, J shed 0 bases, and the junction held 4 bases outside the gene matches. This CDR3 contains 16 residues. In germline, CDR1 is MNHEY, CDR2 SVGAGI. The CDR3 DNA sequence: TGTGCCAGCAGTTACACCACAGGGGTCTCTGGAAACACCATATATTTT. Translated, it gives CASSYTTGVSGNTIYF.

This rearrangement joins TRBV28 to TRBJ2-1; the D is unclear. The CDR3 has 11 residues. The V and J ends lost 7 bases and 7 bases respectively, with 8 bases between them. The germline CDR1 and CDR2 sequences are MDHEN and SYDVKM. The CDR3 DNA reads as TGTGCCAGCACCTTACGGAATGAGCAGTTCTTC. The encoded protein is CASTLRNEQFF.

J is TRBJ2-3 and V is TRBV5-1; D not certain. V lost 0 bases and J lost 0, with 11 bases in between. Germline V gene lookup returns CDR1 SGHRS and CDR2 YFSETQ. The CDR3 contains 16 residues. The CDR3 DNA follows: TGCGCCAGCAGCTTGGGGCTAGTATCAAGCACAGATACGCAGTATTTT. It translates to CASSLGLVSSTDTQYF.

This clone was seen more than once but under ten times. The chain has TRBV2 and TRBJ1-1; 7 bases line up with TRBD1. CDR3 length: 13 residues. Germline CDR1 is SNHLY and CDR2 is FYNNEI. The V gene end was trimmed by 10 bases and the J gene end by 4 bases; junction bases not matched to a gene: 9. The CDR3 region has the DNA TGTGCCACCTTGGACAGGTTTGGCACTGAAGCTTTCTTT. Translating it yields CATLDRFGTEAFF.

J is TRBJ1-2 and V is TRBV5-6, with a possible D match to TRBD1 (5 bases). Germline CDR1 SGHDT, CDR2 YYEEEE. Trimming took 3 bases from V and 6 from J, leaving 15 bases between them. There are 14 residues in the CDR3. The CDR3 loop reads CASSWEGRGDGYTF. In DNA, the CDR3 is TGTGCCAGCAGCTGGGAGGGCAGAGGGGATGGCTACACCTTC. Complete variable domain (other parts from reference TRBV5-6 and TRBJ1-2): DAGVTQSPTHLIKTRGQQVTLRCSPKSGHDTVSWYQQALGQGPQFIFQYYEEEERQRGNFPDRFSGHQFPNYSSELNVNALLLGDSALYLCASSWEGRGDGYTFGSGTRLTVV.

In this sample, this clone turned up a few times. V is TRBV6-6 and J is TRBJ1-2; no reliable D call. CDR1 is MNHNY, CDR2 SVGAGI, per germline (reference sequence). The CDR3 is made up of 15 amino acids. V shed 5 bases and J shed 0 bases, with 13 bases lying between them. The CDR3 DNA follows: TGTGCCAGCAGTCCTGCTTTGGAGGCTAACTATGGCTACACCTTC. This codes for CASSPALEANYGYTF.

The DNA of the CDR3 is TGTGCCAGCATCCCGGGACTAGCGGGAGGGGGGTCCTACAATGAGCAGTTCTTC. Encoded protein: CASIPGLAGGGSYNEQFF. The chain uses TRBV9 and TRBJ2-1; TRBD2 aligns across 16 bases. CDR3 length equals 18 residues. The germline V gene has CDR1 SGDLS and CDR2 YYNGEE. Trimming took 6 bases from V and 1 from J; bases not matched to a gene: 7.

This rearrangement joins TRBV29-1 to TRBJ1-2, with D uncertain. V was clipped by 2 bases and J by 2 bases, with 9 bases between them. This CDR3 comprises 13 residues. Germline CDR1 reads SQVTM; CDR2 reads ANQGSEA. CDR3 protein: CSVEHRGNYGYTF. The CDR3 DNA reads TGCAGCGTTGAACACCGGGGAAACTATGGCTACACCTTC.

The rearrangement links TRBV29-1 to TRBJ1-1; no clear D. CDR1 is SQVTM, CDR2 ANQGSEA, per germline. This CDR3 contains 15 residues. V lost 8 bases and J 2 bases, leaving 21 bases between the germline ends. The CDR3 region has the DNA TGCAGCTCCCGCGGGGTGACGGATAGAAACACTGAAGCTTTCTTT. Translation: CSSRGVTDRNTEAFF. Based on the CDR3 plus reference TRBV29-1 and TRBJ1-1, the full variable domain is SAVISQKPSRDICQRGTSLTIQCQVDSQVTMMFWYRQQPGQSLTLIATANQGSEATYESGFVIDKFPISRPNLTFSTLTVSNMSPEDSSIYLCSSRGVTDRNTEAFFGQGTRLTVV.

The V gene is TRBV6-5, the J gene TRBJ1-1; D might be TRBD1 (6 bases). CDR1 is MNHEY and CDR2 is SVGAGI in the germline V gene. Trimming left V 3 bases short and J 2 bases short, with 16 bases between. CDR3 length: 16 residues. Here the CDR3 reads CASSYSAGGPNTEAFF. The DNA for the CDR3 is TGTGCCAGCAGTTATTCGGCTGGGGGCCCAAACACTGAAGCTTTCTTT.

This chain uses TRBV5-6 with TRBJ2-7; 7 nucleotides agree with TRBD1. Germline values: CDR1 SGHDT, CDR2 YYEEEE. The CDR3 is 13 amino acids. The V and J ends lost 4 bases and 4 bases, in that order; junction bases with no gene match: 5. CDR3 region: CASSPRQGYEQYF. In DNA form, the CDR3 reads TGTGCCAGCAGCCCAAGACAGGGATACGAGCAGTACTTC.

Comment on this clone: At the DNA level, this CDR3 is encoded by other sequences in the same sample as well. The chain carries TRBV5-1 and TRBJ2-2; D call uncertain. The V gene's germline CDR1 is SGHRS and CDR2 YFSETQ. CDR3 length: 13 amino acids. Trimming stripped 0 bases from V and 3 bases from J, with 3 bases between. DNA of the CDR3: TGCGCCAGCAGCTTGGCAGACACCGGGGAGCTGTTTTTT. This encodes CASSLADTGELFF.

This chain uses TRBV9 with TRBJ2-1, with 10 bases matching TRBD2. Germline CDR1 is SGDLS and CDR2 is YYNGEE. V lost 1 base, J lost 5 bases, and 3 bases stayed unmatched. The CDR3 runs to 15 residues. The CDR3 region has the DNA TGTGCCAGCAGCGTACTAGCGGGAGTGAACAATGAGCAGTTCTTC. Its protein is CASSVLAGVNNEQFF.

The V gene is TRBV5-1, the J gene TRBJ2-1; 9 nucleotides agree with TRBD2. With V trimmed by 0 bases and J by 3 bases, 10 bases remained unmatched. This CDR3 contains 18 residues. Germline-derived CDR1 and CDR2 are SGHRS and YFSETQ. Here the CDR3 reads CASSLGPLAGSIYNEQFF. As DNA, the CDR3 is TGCGCCAGCAGCTTGGGTCCACTAGCGGGCTCGATCTACAATGAGCAGTTCTTC.

The chain is built from TRBV25-1 and TRBJ2-7; 8 bases are shared with TRBD1. Germline assignment: CDR1 MGHDK and CDR2 SYGVNS. V lost 4 bases to trimming and J lost 6 bases; unmatched junction nucleotides: 5. The CDR3 has 13 residues. The CDR3 here is CASSAQGVGEQYF. CDR3 in DNA: TGTGCCAGCAGTGCACAGGGGGTAGGCGAGCAGTACTTC.

This rearrangement joins TRBV7-9 to TRBJ1-5; possibly TRBD1 for D (6 bases). This CDR3 has 13 amino acids. The germline gives CDR1 SEHNR, CDR2 FQNEAQ (reference sequence). With 6 bases removed from V and 4 bases from J, the gap between germline ends came to 10 bases. CDR3 protein: CASRQGANQPQHF. The CDR3, as DNA: TGTGCCAGCAGACAGGGAGCGAATCAGCCCCAGCATTTT.

This chain joins TRBV27 and TRBJ2-7; the match to TRBD2 covers 9 bases. The ends lost 6 bases at V and 3 bases at J; junction bases unmatched: 9. The CDR3 is made up of 15 amino acids. Germline CDR1 and CDR2: MNHEY and SMNVEV (reference sequence). CDR3 region: CASSLAGTSSYEQYF. The CDR3 DNA follows: TGTGCCAGCAGCCTGGCCGGGACTAGCAGCTACGAGCAGTACTTC.

V and J are TRBV10-1 and TRBJ2-2; 14 positions match TRBD2. The V and J ends lost 5 bases and 6 bases, in that order; junction bases with no gene match: 5. The germline gives CDR1 WNHNN, CDR2 SYGVQD (reference sequence). CDR3 length: 16 residues. CDR3 protein: CASSPGTSGSAGELFF. The CDR3 nucleotides read TGCGCCAGCAGTCCTGGGACTAGCGGGAGTGCCGGGGAGCTGTTTTTT.

The chain links TRBV10-3 to TRBJ1-1; tentative D call: TRBD1 (5 bases). The CDR3 totals 15 residues. Germline V lookup: CDR1 ENHRY, CDR2 SYGVKD. Between the trimmed V and J ends, which lost 7 bases and 4 bases, there was a span of 19 bases. CDR3 sequence: CAIMDPDRRGTEAFF. The CDR3 coding sequence is TGTGCCATCATGGATCCTGACAGAAGGGGCACTGAAGCTTTCTTT.

CDR3 amino acids: CSGEGLGGYTF. CDR3 DNA sequence: TGCAGCGGGGAGGGGCTGGGTGGCTACACCTTC. V gene TRBV29-1 combines with J gene TRBJ1-2; D is perhaps TRBD1 (5 bases). Germline CDR1 is SQVTM and CDR2 is ANQGSEA. CDR3 size: 11 residues. Trimming left V 7 bases short and J 7 bases short, with 13 bases between.

The V call is TRBV5-1, the J call TRBJ2-7; 8 nucleotides match TRBD1. The CDR3 is 14 amino acids. The germline V gene encodes CDR1 SGHRS and CDR2 YFSETQ. The J segment lost 5 bases and the V segment lost 2 bases, leaving 6 bases of the junction unmatched. As DNA, the CDR3 is TGCGCCAGCAGCTTTACAGGGGGTGGCGACGAGCAGTACTTC. Translated: CASSFTGGGDEQYF.

The chain uses TRBV19 and TRBJ1-1; D remains unclear. Trimming removed 6 bases at V and 6 bases at J, with 8 bases between. The CDR3 extends over 11 amino acids. Germline lookup yields CDR1 LNHDA and CDR2 SQIVND (reference sequence). As DNA, the CDR3 is TGTGCCAGTAGGCTAGAAGCTGAAGCTTTCTTT. Its protein product is CASRLEAEAFF.

The CDR3 here is CASSQGGTSGAYTGELFF. The CDR3, as DNA: TGCGCCAGCAGCCAAGGTGGGACTAGCGGGGCTTACACCGGGGAGCTGTTTTTT. The chain employs TRBV4-1 and TRBJ2-2; 13 nucleotides match TRBD2. With 1 base clipped from V and 3 bases from J, the junction kept 5 bases outside the gene matches. This CDR3 comprises 18 residues. The germline V gene has CDR1 MGHRA and CDR2 YSYEKL.